The 6 T cell receptor beta chains in this list originate from one sample, sequenced in a study of shared clonotypes between healthy human individuals. Sequencing was performed with immunoSEQ multiplex PCR; in TCRdb, only in-frame clones are kept and a portion is missing. The sample holds more than 1 million clones, about 80% seen once. Sequencing was done on a sample of memory CD4+ T cells from PBMCs. Subset: CD45RA-negative fraction. The source of these receptors is a man aged 18-30 years in good health. Some clones in this sample may be carry-over from other donors' samples.

This chain connects TRBV29-1 to TRBJ2-2, with TRBD1 matching 9 bases. This CDR3 region has 14 residues. The germline gives CDR1 SQVTM, CDR2 ANQGSEA. Trimming cost V 4 bases and J 5 bases; bases outside gene matches: 5. This chain's CDR3 is CSVARDRVTGELFF. The CDR3 DNA follows: TGCAGCGTTGCGCGGGACAGGGTGACCGGGGAGCTGTTTTTT.

The V call is TRBV18, the J call TRBJ1-5, with TRBD1 matching over 8 bases. J lost 8 bases, V lost 3 bases, and 9 bases had no gene match. CDR3 size: 15 residues. Germline V gives CDR1 KGHSH, CDR2 LQKENI. CDR3 nucleotides: TGTGCCAGCTCACCTTCAAACAGGGGGAGGGAGCCCCAGCATTTT. Translating gives CASSPSNRGREPQHF. The entire variable domain, with the rest obtained from reference TRBV18 and TRBJ1-5, is as follows: NAGVMQNPRHLVRRRGQEARLRCSPMKGHSHVYWYRQLPEEGLKFMVYLQKENIIDESGMPKERFSAEFPKEGPSILRIQQVVRGDSAAYFCASSPSNRGREPQHFGDGTRLSIL.

The CDR3: CAWQKTGELFF. CDR3 sequence (DNA): TGTGCCTGGCAGAAGACCGGGGAGCTGTTTTTT. The chain joins TRBV30 to TRBJ2-2; D remains ambiguous. V lost 5 bases and J 5 bases, leaving 6 bases between the germline ends. Germline lookup yields CDR1 GTSNPN and CDR2 SVGIG (reference sequence). The length of the CDR3 is 11 residues. The full variable domain, completed using reference TRBV30 and TRBJ2-2, is SQTIHQWPATLVQPVGSPLSLECTVEGTSNPNLYWYRQAAGRGLQLLFYSVGIGQISSEVPQNLSASRPQDRQFILSSKKLLLSDSGFYLCAWQKTGELFFGEGSRLTVL.

The chain has TRBV5-1 and TRBJ2-5; no reliable D call. Trimming left V 0 bases short and J 7 bases short, with 10 bases between. Germline CDR1 SGHRS, CDR2 YFSETQ. This CDR3 has 13 amino acids. CDR3 loop: CASSLGPRGTQYF. The CDR3 DNA follows: TGCGCCAGCAGCTTGGGCCCTCGAGGGACCCAGTACTTC.

This clone was detected many times. The sample has other DNA sequences that encode this CDR3 too. The chain uses TRBV6-6 and TRBJ1-2; D unclear. CDR1 is MNHNY, CDR2 SVGAGI, per germline (reference sequence). V shed 6 bases and J shed 2 bases, with 13 bases lying between them. This CDR3 is 14 amino acids long. Here the CDR3 reads CASRPTVTNYGYTF. CDR3 nucleotide sequence: TGTGCCAGCAGACCCACCGTGACCAACTATGGCTACACCTTC.

Comments on this clone: In the same sample, other DNA sequences code for this CDR3. For the CDR3, the DNA is TGCAGTGCTCTTAGCAATCAGCCCCAGCATTTT. Translating gives CSALSNQPQHF. The gene calls are TRBV20-1 and TRBJ1-5; unclear D gene. Trimming took 5 bases from V and 0 from J, leaving 2 bases between them. Germline-derived CDR1 and CDR2 are DFQATT and SNEGSKA (reference sequence). The CDR3 has 11 amino acids.